The next 7 T cell receptor beta chains were all read from a single sample in a study of identical twins. TCRdb re-called the 5' RACE reads with MiXCR, one entry per CDR3 protein. The sample includes roughly 1.6 million distinct CDR3 sequences, about 31% of them seen just once. Material for sequencing was cord blood. The receptor set was obtained from a newborn girl in good health.

The chain is built from TRBV9 and TRBJ2-3; perhaps TRBD2 as D (6 bases). V shed 0 bases and J shed 8 bases, with 13 bases lying between them. The germline V gene has CDR1 SGDLS and CDR2 YYNGEE. This CDR3 comprises 14 residues. The CDR3 protein is CASSVVKGGGTQYF. The CDR3 coding sequence is TGTGCCAGCAGCGTAGTGAAGGGAGGCGGTACGCAGTATTTT.

This clonotype was recorded many times. V usage is TRBV28 and J usage is TRBJ1-2; 8 positions agree with TRBD1. Germline lookup yields CDR1 MDHEN and CDR2 SYDVKM. The CDR3 sequence is 13 residues long. The trim removed 5 bases at V and 7 bases at J, leaving 6 bases unmatched. CDR3 in amino acids: CASSLWTGTGYTF. In DNA form, the CDR3 reads TGTGCCAGCAGTCTCTGGACAGGGACTGGCTACACCTTC.

This sequence joins TRBV29-1 and TRBJ1-3; the D gene is possibly TRBD1 (5 bases). Trimming removed 4 bases from V and 4 bases from J, with 5 bases in between. The germline gives CDR1 SQVTM, CDR2 ANQGSEA. This CDR3 has 11 residues. CDR3 DNA: TGCAGCGTTGGACAGGGAAACACCATATATTTT. Its protein product is CSVGQGNTIYF.

A few counts support this clonotype. This sequence joins TRBV12-3 or TRBV12-4 and TRBJ1-1, with 7 bases lining up with TRBD1. CDR3 size: 11 residues. V lost 5 bases, J lost 10 bases, and 4 bases stayed unmatched. The CDR3 region is CASSVRQGAFF. In nucleotides, the CDR3 is TGTGCCAGCAGTGTTCGACAGGGAGCTTTCTTT.

V usage is TRBV12-3 or TRBV12-4 and J usage is TRBJ2-7; D may correspond to TRBD1 or TRBD2 (5 bases each). The CDR3 has 15 amino acids. Trimming took off 7 bases at V and 2 bases at J, with 18 bases between the two ends. CDR3 nucleotides: TGTGCCAGCAATAAAATGGGGACGGGAACCTACGAGCAGTACTTC. This codes for CASNKMGTGTYEQYF.

V usage is TRBV5-1 and J usage is TRBJ1-2; 7 bases match TRBD1. Germline-derived CDR1 and CDR2 are SGHRS and YFSETQ. Germline trimming cut 1 base from V and 1 base from J; bases unmatched to any gene: 10. The CDR3 loop spans 17 amino acids. The CDR3 DNA reads as TGCGCCAGCAGCTTGTCGTTAGGGGGCCCGCTTAACTATGGCTACACCTTC. Translated, it gives CASSLSLGGPLNYGYTF. The full variable domain, completed using reference TRBV5-1 and TRBJ1-2, is KAGVTQTPRYLIKTRGQQVTLSCSPISGHRSVSWYQQTPGQGLQFLFEYFSETQRNKGNFPGRFSGRQFSNSRSEMNVSTLELGDSALYLCASSLSLGGPLNYGYTFGSGTRLTVV.

The CDR3 loop is CASSPPGGDTEAFF. CDR3 nucleotide sequence: TGTGCCAGCAGTCCCCCAGGGGGTGACACTGAAGCTTTCTTT. This chain connects TRBV27 to TRBJ1-1, with TRBD1 identical over 7 bases. With V trimmed by 5 bases and J by 3 bases, 6 bases remained unmatched. The CDR3 runs to 14 residues. Looked up from germline, CDR1 is MNHEY and CDR2 is SMNVEV (reference sequence).